This note documents a single T cell receptor beta chain sequence. Its antigen target is currently unknown. Per-nucleotide qualities are absent, and no much larger clonotype sits a single base away. Collaborating institutions collected whole blood in K2EDTA tubes following their own protocols. For TCRbeta analysis, collaborators shipped samples as frozen whole blood, isolated PBMCs, or DNA extracted from either of those sample types. The immunoSEQ Assay, a bias-controlled multiplex PCR, was used to amplify TCRbeta CDR3 regions from genomic DNA. In the original analysis: Within the assay, amplification of reference gene primers was used to estimate how many nucleated cells each sample contained. Sequence reads were collapsed and filtered to measure the absolute abundance of every unique TCRbeta CDR3 rearrangement. For each sample, productive Simpson clonality was calculated by taking the square root of Simpson's diversity index across productive rearrangements. TCRdb retrieved this table from immuneACCESS and kept in-frame rearrangements only. Not all clones are present; in checked studies, unresolved V genes account for under half, and no reason is known for the remainder. The V and J calls and clone size were taken over from that table, and D and trimming were inferred from the DNA. The sample table lists around 140,000 clones, just over 85% of them with a count of one. Approximately 8.3% of the sample comes from the top ten.

The CDR3 spans 12 residues, from the cysteine through the phenylalanine. Kept here is only the CDR3 DNA, which spans 36 bases and is read in frame from base 1. V is reduced by 6 bases and J by 6 bases, leaving a spacing of 8 bases between them. Via the germline V gene, CDR1 is SNHLY and CDR2 FYNNEI. This sample was taken from a study of blood T cell repertoires in COVID-19 (dated by TCRdb to 2018 to 2020). Study-wide context: Samples from collaborators originated in the United States, Italy and Spain and spanned both the acute and convalescent phases of COVID-19. The material from the prospective study consisted of cDNA or gDNA derived from T cells, B-cell-depleted T cells, or PBMCs. The dataset comprised deeply sampled blood TCRbeta repertoires from subjects exposed to, actively infected with, or recovered from COVID-19. A freely available public database, intended as a resource for researchers studying the immune response to SARS-CoV-2, is where the repertoires were released. Samples came from the ongoing ImmuneRACE study (first 160 participants) plus 1,254 subjects from 6 global collaborators. A de-identified subject ID, COVID-19 status, age in years and sex were almost always included in the sample metadata. HLA class I and class II types, where available, came from metadata supplied by the sample provider rather than from assay-based typing. Study-wide findings and limitations: How much clinical and demographic metadata was included differed by source and by participant, and the metadata was provided uncurated.

Sequences were obtained from peripheral blood. The sequence joins TRBV2 to TRBJ2-2; too little of a D gene remains to name it. The TCR was taken from a woman aged 60 to 75 with acute or convalescent COVID-19. The DNA sequence is as follows: TGTGCCAGCAGGGTAGAAGCCGGGGAGCTGTTTTTT. The resulting protein is CASRVEAGELFF.